Only a few counts were recorded for the clone carrying this T cell receptor (beta chain). From the RT-PCR reads, TCRdb called clonotypes with MiXCR, one entry per CDR3 protein. Among more than 600,000 distinct CDR3 sequences listed, 12% to 15% were seen once. The V gene's germline CDR1 is LGHNA and CDR2 YNFKEQ. The CDR3 runs 15 residues. J was trimmed by 5 bases and V by 3 bases; bases with no gene match: 6. This TCR derives from a female donor in good health, serving as a healthy control. V gene TRBV4-2 combines with J gene TRBJ1-5; 8 bases fit TRBD1. The sequenced sample was memory CD4+ T cells from blood. The chain's CDR3 is CASSHQGAGYQPQHF. The CDR3 region has the DNA TGTGCCAGCAGCCACCAGGGGGCGGGTTATCAGCCCCAGCATTTT.